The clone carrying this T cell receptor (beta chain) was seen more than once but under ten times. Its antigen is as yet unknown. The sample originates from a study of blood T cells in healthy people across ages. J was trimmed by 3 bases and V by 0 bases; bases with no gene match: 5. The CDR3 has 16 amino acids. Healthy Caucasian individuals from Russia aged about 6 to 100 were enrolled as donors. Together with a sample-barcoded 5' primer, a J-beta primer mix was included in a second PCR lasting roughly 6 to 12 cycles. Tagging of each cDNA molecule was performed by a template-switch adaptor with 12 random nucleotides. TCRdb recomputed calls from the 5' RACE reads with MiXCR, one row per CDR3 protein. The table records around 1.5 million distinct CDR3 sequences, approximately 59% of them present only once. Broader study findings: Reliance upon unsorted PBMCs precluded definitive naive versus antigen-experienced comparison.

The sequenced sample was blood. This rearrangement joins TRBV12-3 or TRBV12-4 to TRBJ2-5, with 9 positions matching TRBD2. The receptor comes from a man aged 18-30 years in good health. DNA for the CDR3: TGTGCCAGCAGTTTAGCGCTGGCTAGCGGGGAAGAGACCCAGTACTTC. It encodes CASSLALASGEETQYF.